The 5 T cell receptor beta chains in this list originate from one sample, sequenced in a study of multiple sclerosis patients with progressive multifocal leukoencephalopathy. Time point here: before natalizumab initiation. The method was immunoSEQ multiplex PCR; TCRdb's version includes in-frame clones alone and lacks a portion of them. The sample carries roughly 31,000 clones, around 91% recorded once. The sample taken for sequencing was PBMCs. These receptor sequences come from a human donor with multiple sclerosis.

The rearrangement links TRBV2 to TRBJ2-1; 8 nucleotides match TRBD1. Unmatched junction bases numbered 2, after V lost 3 bases and J lost 10 bases. Germline values: CDR1 SNHLY, CDR2 FYNNEI. The CDR3 loop spans 12 amino acids. The CDR3 DNA reads TGTGCCAGCAGTGACAGGGGGCAAGAGCAGTTCTTC. This translates into CASSDRGQEQFF.

The rearrangement uses TRBV7-8 and TRBJ1-5; 7 nucleotides line up with TRBD1. The CDR3 is 14 residues long. The trim removed 1 base at V and 4 bases at J, leaving 1 base unmatched. The germline V gene encodes CDR1 SGHVS and CDR2 FQNEAQ. CDR3 in amino acids: CASSLGDRNQPQHF. DNA for the CDR3: TGTGCCAGCAGCTTAGGGGACAGAAATCAGCCCCAGCATTTT.

This clone was seen only a few times. The chain has TRBV6-6 and TRBJ2-6, with D possibly being TRBD2 (6 bases). Per germline, CDR1 MNHNY and CDR2 SVGAGI (reference sequence). The V end was cut by 8 bases, the J end by 1 base, with 12 bases between. This CDR3 region has 15 residues. The CDR3, as DNA: TGTGCCAGCGAGTCGGGGAGGTCTGGGGCCAACGTCCTGACTTTC. Amino acid sequence: CASESGRSGANVLTF.

The genes are TRBV28 and TRBJ2-1; 15 nucleotides match TRBD2. The ends lost 3 bases at V and 7 bases at J; junction bases unmatched: 1. Germline V gene data show CDR1 as MDHEN and CDR2 as SYDVKM. CDR3 size: 15 residues. The CDR3 sequence is CASSFGTSGRNEQFF. In DNA form, the CDR3 reads TGTGCCAGCAGTTTCGGGACTAGCGGGAGGAATGAGCAGTTCTTC.

A few counts support this clone. The rearrangement links TRBV27 to TRBJ2-2, with D possibly TRBD1 on 6 matching bases. This CDR3 contains 16 residues. V was cut by 3 bases and J by 4 bases, with 15 bases left in between. Germline V gives CDR1 MNHEY, CDR2 SMNVEV (reference sequence). Written as DNA, the CDR3 is TGTGCCAGCAGTTTCGGCCCAGGGGTTGGCACCGGGGAGCTGTTTTTT. This encodes CASSFGPGVGTGELFF.